This T cell receptor beta chain comes out of a study of T cell repertoires in cytomegalovirus infection. TCRdb recomputed calls from the reads with MiXCR, one row per CDR3 protein. The sample has 400,000 or so distinct CDR3 sequences, roughly 30% seen once. Sequenced material: PBMCs. The source is a human donor in good health (CMV status not recorded). Some clones in this sample may be carry-over from other donors' samples.

The CDR3 protein is CANGGIRVLNTEAFF. CDR3 bases: TGTGCCAATGGAGGAATCAGGGTCTTGAACACTGAAGCTTTCTTT. The chain uses TRBV11-3 and TRBJ1-1, with D maybe TRBD1 (5 bases). The V end was cut by 10 bases, the J end by 0 bases, with 18 bases between. The germline V gene encodes CDR1 SGHNT and CDR2 YENEEA. This CDR3 comprises 15 residues.